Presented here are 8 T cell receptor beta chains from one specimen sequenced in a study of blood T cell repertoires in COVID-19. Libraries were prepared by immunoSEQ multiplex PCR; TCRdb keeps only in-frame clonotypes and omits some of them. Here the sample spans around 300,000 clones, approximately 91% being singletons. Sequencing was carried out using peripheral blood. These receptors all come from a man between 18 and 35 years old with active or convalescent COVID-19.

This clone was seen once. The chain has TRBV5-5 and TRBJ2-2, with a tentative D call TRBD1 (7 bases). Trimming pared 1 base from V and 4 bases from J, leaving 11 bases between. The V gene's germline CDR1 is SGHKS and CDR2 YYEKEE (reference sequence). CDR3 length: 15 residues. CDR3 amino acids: CASSLLQGGTGELFF. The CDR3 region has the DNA TGTGCCAGCAGCTTGTTGCAGGGGGGCACCGGGGAGCTGTTTTTT.

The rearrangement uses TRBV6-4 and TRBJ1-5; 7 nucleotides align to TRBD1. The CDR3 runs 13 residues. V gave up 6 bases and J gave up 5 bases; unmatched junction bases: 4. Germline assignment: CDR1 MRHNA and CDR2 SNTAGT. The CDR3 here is CASSRGEDQPQHF. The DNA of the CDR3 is TGTGCCAGCAGCAGGGGGGAGGATCAGCCCCAGCATTTT.

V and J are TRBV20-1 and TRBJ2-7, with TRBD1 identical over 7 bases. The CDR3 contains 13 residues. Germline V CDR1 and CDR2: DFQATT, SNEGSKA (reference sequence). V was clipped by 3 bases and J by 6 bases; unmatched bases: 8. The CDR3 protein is CSASRGQQGEQYF. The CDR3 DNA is TGCAGTGCTAGTAGGGGACAGCAGGGCGAGCAGTACTTC.

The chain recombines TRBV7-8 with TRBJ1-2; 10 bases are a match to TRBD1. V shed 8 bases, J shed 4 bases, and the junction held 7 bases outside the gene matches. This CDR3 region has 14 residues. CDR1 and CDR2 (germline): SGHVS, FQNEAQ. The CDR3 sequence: CASRKGDRGYGYTF. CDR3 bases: TGTGCCAGCCGAAAGGGGGACAGGGGCTATGGCTACACCTTC.

CDR3 in amino acids: CASSLETGGDGYTF. CDR3 bases: TGCGCCAGCAGCTTGGAAACAGGGGGCGATGGCTACACCTTC. The gene calls are TRBV5-1 and TRBJ1-2, with 9 bases aligning to TRBD1. Germline-derived CDR1 and CDR2 are SGHRS and YFSETQ. The CDR3 spans 14 residues. V gave up 0 bases and J gave up 6 bases; unmatched junction bases: 3. Together with reference TRBV5-1 and TRBJ1-2, the CDR3 gives the full variable domain: KAGVTQTPRYLIKTRGQQVTLSCSPISGHRSVSWYQQTPGQGLQFLFEYFSETQRNKGNFPGRFSGRQFSNSRSEMNVSTLELGDSALYLCASSLETGGDGYTFGSGTRLTVV.

The CDR3 protein is CASSLARGAVGSADTQYF. The CDR3 DNA is TGCGCCAGCAGCTTGGCCCGCGGGGCAGTAGGGAGTGCAGATACGCAGTATTTT. This chain links TRBV5-1 with TRBJ2-3, with a weak D call TRBD2 (6 bases). The V gene lost 0 bases and the J gene lost 4 bases, with 21 bases spanning the gap. CDR3 length: 18 amino acids. Germline lookup yields CDR1 SGHRS and CDR2 YFSETQ.

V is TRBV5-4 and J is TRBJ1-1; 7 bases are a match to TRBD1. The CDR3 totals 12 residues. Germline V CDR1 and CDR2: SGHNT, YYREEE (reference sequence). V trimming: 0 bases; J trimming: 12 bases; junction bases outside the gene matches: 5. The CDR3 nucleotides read TGTGCCAGCAGCTTGGAAGACAGGGAACCTTTCTTT. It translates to CASSLEDREPFF.

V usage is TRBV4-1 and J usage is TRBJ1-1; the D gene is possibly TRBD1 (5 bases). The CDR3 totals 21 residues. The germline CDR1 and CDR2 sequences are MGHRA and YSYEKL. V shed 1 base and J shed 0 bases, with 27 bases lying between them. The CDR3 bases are TGCGCCAGCAGCCAAGGGAGATTATCCTACGAGACAGCTAACATGAACACTGAAGCTTTCTTT. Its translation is CASSQGRLSYETANMNTEAFF.